Below are 8 T cell receptor beta chains sequenced from a single sample in a study of neurological immune-mediated disorders. Time point defined: longitudinal time-point 1 (baseline). TCRdb itself ran the 5' RACE reads through MiXCR, one entry per CDR3 protein. The sample records roughly 75,000 distinct CDR3 sequences, 12% to 15% being singletons. Material for sequencing was PBMCs. The receptors were gathered from a female donor with HTLV-1-associated myelopathy (HAM/TSP).

This clonotype has at least ten counts. DNA for the CDR3: TGTGCCAGCAGCGAAGGACAGGGGGCCTACGAGCAGTACTTC. Translating it yields CASSEGQGAYEQYF. V and J are TRBV9 and TRBJ2-7, with 10 positions matching TRBD1. The germline CDR1 and CDR2 sequences are SGDLS and YYNGEE. J was trimmed by 2 bases and V by 3 bases; bases with no gene match: 2. CDR3 length: 14 amino acids.

This clonotype was seen ten or more times. The CDR3 DNA reads as TGCGCCAGCAGCCAACACTTCGGACTGGAGCTGTTTTTT. Protein product: CASSQHFGLELFF. The V call is TRBV4-1, the J call TRBJ2-2; maybe TRBD2 (5 bases). V shed 2 bases and J shed 10 bases, with 11 bases lying between them. The germline V gene encodes CDR1 MGHRA and CDR2 YSYEKL. This CDR3 is built from 13 residues.

This clonotype was recorded many times. The rearrangement uses TRBV5-1 and TRBJ2-7, with 8 bases matching TRBD2. Trimming removed 1 base from V and 2 bases from J; junction bases left unmatched: 8. This CDR3 comprises 16 residues. Germline assignment: CDR1 SGHRS and CDR2 YFSETQ. The CDR3 spells CASSLRTGGSPYEQYF. The CDR3 DNA reads as TGCGCCAGCAGCTTGAGAACGGGGGGGTCCCCCTACGAGCAGTACTTC.

The table lists this clonotype with many counts. The chain links TRBV6-5 to TRBJ2-7; no definite D call. Per germline, CDR1 MNHEY and CDR2 SVGAGI. This CDR3 contains 14 residues. Between the trimmed V and J ends, which lost 0 bases and 4 bases, there was a span of 10 bases. CDR3 coding DNA: TGTGCCAGCAGTTACTCTGATGGTTTGTACGAGCAGTACTTC. It specifies CASSYSDGLYEQYF.

This clonotype came up many times. The chain links TRBV7-2 to TRBJ2-1; weak D call: TRBD2 (6 bases). Looked up from germline, CDR1 is SGHTA and CDR2 is FQGNSA. Trimming took 4 bases from V and 7 from J, leaving 11 bases between them. The CDR3 has 13 residues. CDR3 nucleotide sequence: TGTGCCAGCAGCTACGTGGGGGGTAATGAGCAGTTCTTC. Its protein product is CASSYVGGNEQFF.

This clonotype was seen many times. The chain recombines TRBV5-1 with TRBJ1-4, with a weak D call TRBD1 (5 bases). The germline V gene has CDR1 SGHRS and CDR2 YFSETQ. The CDR3 consists of 15 residues. Trimming took off 4 bases at V and 4 bases at J, with 14 bases between the two ends. CDR3 loop: CASSLAGRVNEKLFF. The CDR3 coding sequence is TGCGCCAGCAGCCTTGCAGGGAGGGTTAATGAAAAACTGTTTTTT. Full variable domain (remainder filled in from reference TRBV5-1 and TRBJ1-4): KAGVTQTPRYLIKTRGQQVTLSCSPISGHRSVSWYQQTPGQGLQFLFEYFSETQRNKGNFPGRFSGRQFSNSRSEMNVSTLELGDSALYLCASSLAGRVNEKLFFGSGTQLSVL.

This clonotype has at least ten counts. The rearrangement uses TRBV9 and TRBJ2-2; tentatively, D is TRBD1 (5 bases). From germline, CDR1 is SGDLS and CDR2 YYNGEE. CDR3 length: 17 residues. With 4 bases removed from V and 0 bases from J, the gap between germline ends came to 16 bases. The CDR3 nucleotides are TGTGCCAGCAGCCCTACCGTTGGGGCTTCGAACACCGGGGAGCTGTTTTTT. This codes for CASSPTVGASNTGELFF.

In this sample, this clonotype turned up many times. The chain couples TRBV5-1 to TRBJ2-1, with 11 bases identical to TRBD2. Germline assignment: CDR1 SGHRS and CDR2 YFSETQ. After removal of 3 bases from V and 2 bases from J, the junction contained 4 bases not matched to a gene. The CDR3 extends over 16 amino acids. The CDR3 here is CASSSASGGTYNEQFF. The DNA of the CDR3 is TGCGCCAGCAGCTCCGCTAGCGGGGGGACCTACAATGAGCAGTTCTTC.